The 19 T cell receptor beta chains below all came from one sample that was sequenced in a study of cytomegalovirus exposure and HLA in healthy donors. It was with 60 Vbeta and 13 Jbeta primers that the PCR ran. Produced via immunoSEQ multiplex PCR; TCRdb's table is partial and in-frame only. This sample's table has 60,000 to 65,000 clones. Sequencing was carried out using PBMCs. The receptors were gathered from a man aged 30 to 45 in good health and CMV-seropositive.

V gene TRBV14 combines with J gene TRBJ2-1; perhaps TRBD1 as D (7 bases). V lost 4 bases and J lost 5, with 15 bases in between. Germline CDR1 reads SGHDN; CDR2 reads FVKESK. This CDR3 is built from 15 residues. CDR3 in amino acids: CASSLRGARDNEQFF. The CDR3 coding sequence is TGTGCCAGCAGCCTCAGGGGGGCTCGCGACAATGAGCAGTTCTTC. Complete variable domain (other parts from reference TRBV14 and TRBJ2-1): EAGVTQFPSHSVIEKGQTVTLRCDPISGHDNLYWYRRVMGKEIKFLLHFVKESKQDESGMPNNRFLAERTGGTYSTLKVQPAELEDSGVYFCASSLRGARDNEQFFGPGTRLTVL.

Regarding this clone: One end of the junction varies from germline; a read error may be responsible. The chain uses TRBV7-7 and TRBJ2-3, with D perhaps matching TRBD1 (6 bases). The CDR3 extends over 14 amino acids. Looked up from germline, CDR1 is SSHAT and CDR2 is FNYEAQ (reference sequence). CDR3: CASSQGNGLDKQYF. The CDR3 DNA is TGTGCTAGCAGCCAGGGGAATGGGTTGGATAAGCAGTATTTT.

This chain's CDR3 is CASNAGQTNTGELFF. The CDR3 DNA sequence: TGCGCCAGCAATGCGGGACAGACGAACACCGGGGAGCTGTTTTTT. The genes are TRBV5-1 and TRBJ2-2, with D perhaps matching TRBD1 (7 bases). Germline V CDR1 and CDR2: SGHRS, YFSETQ. Trimming stripped 6 bases from V and 0 bases from J, with 12 bases between. CDR3 length equals 15 residues.

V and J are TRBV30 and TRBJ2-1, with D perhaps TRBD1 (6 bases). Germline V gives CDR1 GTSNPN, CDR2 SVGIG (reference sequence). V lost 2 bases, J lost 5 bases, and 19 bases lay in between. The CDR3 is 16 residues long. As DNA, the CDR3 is TGTGCCTGGAGTTTAAAACAGGGTTCCTACGACAATGAGCAGTTCTTC. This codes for CAWSLKQGSYDNEQFF.

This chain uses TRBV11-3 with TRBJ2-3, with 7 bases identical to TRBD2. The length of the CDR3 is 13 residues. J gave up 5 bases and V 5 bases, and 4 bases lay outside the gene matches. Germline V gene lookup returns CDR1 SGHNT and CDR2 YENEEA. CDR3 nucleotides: TGTGCCAGCAGCGGTTTAGCGGGAGATACGCAGTATTTT. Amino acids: CASSGLAGDTQYF. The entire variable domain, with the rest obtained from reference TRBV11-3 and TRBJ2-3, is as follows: EAGVVQSPRYKIIEKKQPVAFWCNPISGHNTLYWYLQNLGQGPELLIRYENEEAVDDSQLPKDRFSAERLKGVDSTLKIQPAELGDSAVYLCASSGLAGDTQYFGPGTRLTVL.

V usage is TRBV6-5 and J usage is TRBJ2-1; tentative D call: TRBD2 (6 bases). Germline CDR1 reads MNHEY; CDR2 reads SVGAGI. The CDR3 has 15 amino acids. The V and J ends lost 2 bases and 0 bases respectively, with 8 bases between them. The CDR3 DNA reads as TGTGCCAGCAGTTACGACGGGAGCTCCTACAATGAGCAGTTCTTC. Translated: CASSYDGSSYNEQFF.

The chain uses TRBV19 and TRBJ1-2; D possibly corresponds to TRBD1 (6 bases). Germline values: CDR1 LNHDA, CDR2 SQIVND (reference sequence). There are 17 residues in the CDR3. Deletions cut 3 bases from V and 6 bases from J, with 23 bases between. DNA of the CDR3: TGTGCCAGTAGTATGGTGGGGGCACACGTCCCCTCTCATGGCTACACCTTC. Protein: CASSMVGAHVPSHGYTF. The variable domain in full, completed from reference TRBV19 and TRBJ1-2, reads DGGITQSPKYLFRKEGQNVTLSCEQNLNHDAMYWYRQDPGQGLRLIYYSQIVNDFQKGDIAEGYSVSREKKESFPLTVTSAQKNPTAFYLCASSMVGAHVPSHGYTFGSGTRLTVV.

CDR3 sequence reads: CASRRTSGTEAFF. CDR3 DNA sequence: TGTGCCAGTAGAAGGACCTCGGGAACTGAAGCTTTCTTT. The chain has TRBV19 and TRBJ1-1, with D uncertain. Germline V CDR1 and CDR2: LNHDA, SQIVND (reference sequence). V lost 6 bases and J lost 5, with 13 bases in between. The CDR3 contains 13 residues.

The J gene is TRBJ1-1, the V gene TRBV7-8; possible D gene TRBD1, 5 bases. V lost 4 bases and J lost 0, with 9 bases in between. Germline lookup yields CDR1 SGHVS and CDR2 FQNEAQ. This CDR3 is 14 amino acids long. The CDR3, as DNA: TGTGCCAGCAGCTCGGGACTCTTGAACACTGAAGCTTTCTTT. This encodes CASSSGLLNTEAFF.

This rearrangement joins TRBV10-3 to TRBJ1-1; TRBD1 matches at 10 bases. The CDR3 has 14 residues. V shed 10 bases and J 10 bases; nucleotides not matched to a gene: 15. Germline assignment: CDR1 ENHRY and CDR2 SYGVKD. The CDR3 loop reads CATLIPGQGFSAFF. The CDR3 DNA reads TGTGCCACCCTGATACCGGGACAGGGGTTTTCAGCTTTCTTT.

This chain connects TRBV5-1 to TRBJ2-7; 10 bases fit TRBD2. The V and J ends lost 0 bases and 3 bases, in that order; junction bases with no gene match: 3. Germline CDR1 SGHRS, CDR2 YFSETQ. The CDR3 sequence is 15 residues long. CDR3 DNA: TGCGCCAGCAGCTTGGTAATAGCGGGAGGCTACGAGCAGTACTTC. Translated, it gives CASSLVIAGGYEQYF.

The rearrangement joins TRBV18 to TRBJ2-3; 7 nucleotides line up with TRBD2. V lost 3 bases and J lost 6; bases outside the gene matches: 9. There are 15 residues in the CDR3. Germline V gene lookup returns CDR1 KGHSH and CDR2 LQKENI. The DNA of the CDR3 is TGTGCCAGCTCACCGGGGGGGAGGGCCTCCGATACGCAGTATTTT. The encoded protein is CASSPGGRASDTQYF.

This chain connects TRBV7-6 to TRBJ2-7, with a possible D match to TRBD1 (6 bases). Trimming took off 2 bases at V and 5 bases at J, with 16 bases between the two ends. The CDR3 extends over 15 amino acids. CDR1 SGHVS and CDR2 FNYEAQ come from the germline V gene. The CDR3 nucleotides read TGTGCCAGCAGCTTAAGAGGGGGACCCCTAGACGAGCAGTACTTC. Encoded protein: CASSLRGGPLDEQYF.

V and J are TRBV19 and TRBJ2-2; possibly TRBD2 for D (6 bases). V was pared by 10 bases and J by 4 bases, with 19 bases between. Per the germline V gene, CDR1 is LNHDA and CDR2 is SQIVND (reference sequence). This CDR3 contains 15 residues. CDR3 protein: CATTWSGEVTGELFF. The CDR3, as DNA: TGTGCCACCACGTGGTCGGGGGAGGTCACCGGGGAGCTGTTTTTT. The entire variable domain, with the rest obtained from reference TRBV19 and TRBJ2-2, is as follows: DGGITQSPKYLFRKEGQNVTLSCEQNLNHDAMYWYRQDPGQGLRLIYYSQIVNDFQKGDIAEGYSVSREKKESFPLTVTSAQKNPTAFYLCATTWSGEVTGELFFGEGSRLTVL.

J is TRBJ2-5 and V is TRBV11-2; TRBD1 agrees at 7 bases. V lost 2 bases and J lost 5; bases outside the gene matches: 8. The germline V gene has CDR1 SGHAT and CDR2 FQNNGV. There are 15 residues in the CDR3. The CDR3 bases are TGTGCCAGCAGCTTACAGGACAGGATAGTGGAGACCCAGTACTTC. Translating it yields CASSLQDRIVETQYF.

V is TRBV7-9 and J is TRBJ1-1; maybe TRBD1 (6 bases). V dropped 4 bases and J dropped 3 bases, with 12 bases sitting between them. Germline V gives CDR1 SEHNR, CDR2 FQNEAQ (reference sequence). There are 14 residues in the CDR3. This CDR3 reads CASSSTGSYTEAFF. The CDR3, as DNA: TGTGCCAGCAGCTCAACAGGGTCCTACACTGAAGCTTTCTTT.

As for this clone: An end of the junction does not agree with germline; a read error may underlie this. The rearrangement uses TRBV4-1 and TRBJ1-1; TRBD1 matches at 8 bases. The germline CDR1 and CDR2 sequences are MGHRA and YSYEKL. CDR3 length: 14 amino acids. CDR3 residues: CASSPGQENTEAFF. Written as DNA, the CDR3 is TGTGCCAGCAGCCCGGGACAGGAGAACACTGAAGCTTTCTTT.

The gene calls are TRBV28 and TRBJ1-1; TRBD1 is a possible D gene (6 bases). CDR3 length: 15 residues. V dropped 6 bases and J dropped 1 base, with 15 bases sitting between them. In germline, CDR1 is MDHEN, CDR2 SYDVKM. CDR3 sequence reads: CASSRDGTPNTEAFF. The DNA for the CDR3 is TGTGCCAGCAGCCGGGACGGGACACCGAACACTGAAGCTTTCTTT.

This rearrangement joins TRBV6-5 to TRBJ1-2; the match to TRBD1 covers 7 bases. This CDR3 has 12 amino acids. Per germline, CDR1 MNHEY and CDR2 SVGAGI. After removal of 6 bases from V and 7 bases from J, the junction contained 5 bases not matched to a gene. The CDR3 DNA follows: TGTGCCAGCAGCCGAGGGGGCCTTGGCTACACCTTC. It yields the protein CASSRGGLGYTF.